Shown below are 18 T cell receptor beta chains from a single sample sequenced in a study of T cell responses to AZD1222 COVID-19 vaccine. The data were produced by immunoSEQ multiplex PCR, yet TCRdb's version contains in-frame clones alone and is incomplete. The sample contains about 75,000 clones, approximately 88% of which appear only once. This sample comprised peripheral blood, obtained 28 days after the second dose of the MenACWY control vaccine. The origin of the receptors is an adult who received the MenACWY meningococcal vaccine as a control.

The gene calls are TRBV30 and TRBJ2-1; 12 bases fit TRBD2. CDR1 and CDR2 (germline): GTSNPN, SVGIG (reference sequence). Trimming cost V 2 bases and J 7 bases; bases outside gene matches: 12. This CDR3 is built from 17 residues. CDR3 DNA sequence: TGTGCCTGGAGTCGAGCTAGCGGGGGGGTCCGGGGGAATGAGCAGTTCTTC. Its translation is CAWSRASGGVRGNEQFF.

The chain joins TRBV3-1 (or the pseudogene TRBV3-2) to TRBJ1-1; D remains unclear. The CDR3 covers 12 residues. The germline V gene encodes CDR1 LGHDT and CDR2 YNNKEL (reference sequence). With 4 bases removed from V and 9 bases from J, the gap between germline ends came to 12 bases. The CDR3 sequence is CASSLTQGQAFF. CDR3 DNA: TGTGCCAGCAGCCTAACCCAAGGCCAAGCTTTCTTT.

The chain links TRBV2 to TRBJ1-3; 8 nucleotides align to TRBD1. The germline CDR1 and CDR2 sequences are SNHLY and FYNNEI. V trimming: 7 bases; J trimming: 0 bases; junction bases outside the gene matches: 5. The CDR3 is 15 amino acids. CDR3 nucleotides: TGTGCCAGCACCCGGGGACAGGTCTCTGGAAACACCATATATTTT. Translation: CASTRGQVSGNTIYF.

This chain links TRBV19 with TRBJ1-5; perhaps TRBD1 as D (5 bases). Trimming shortened V by 5 bases and J by 4 bases, and 9 bases separated the two germline ends. Germline V gene lookup returns CDR1 LNHDA and CDR2 SQIVND (reference sequence). The CDR3 is made up of 13 amino acids. The CDR3 here is CASSRGTNQPQHF. The CDR3, as DNA: TGTGCCAGTAGTCGGGGGACGAATCAGCCCCAGCATTTT.

The chain recombines TRBV2 with TRBJ1-5; 9 positions agree with TRBD1. Looked up from germline, CDR1 is SNHLY and CDR2 is FYNNEI. The CDR3 totals 13 residues. V shed 3 bases and J 6 bases; nucleotides not matched to a gene: 0. This CDR3 reads CASSEGQGQPQHF. The CDR3 nucleotides read TGTGCCAGCAGTGAGGGACAGGGTCAGCCCCAGCATTTT. Full variable domain (rest looked up from reference TRBV2 and TRBJ1-5): EPEVTQTPSHQVTQMGQEVILRCVPISNHLYFYWYRQILGQKVEFLVSFYNNEISEKSEIFDDQFSVERPDGSNFTLKIRSTKLEDSAMYFCASSEGQGQPQHFGDGTRLSIL.

The V and J genes are TRBV5-5 and TRBJ1-6, with 8 bases matching TRBD1. The junction had 10 bases not matched to a gene; V was cut back by 4 bases and J by 7 bases. The CDR3 has 16 amino acids. Germline V gene sequence: CDR1 SGHKS, CDR2 YYEKEE (reference sequence). CDR3 nucleotides: TGTGCCAGCAGCACGGGACAGGAGAATTGGAATTCACCCCTCCACTTT. This sequence encodes CASSTGQENWNSPLHF.

This chain uses TRBV9 with TRBJ1-5; D uncertain. The CDR3 runs to 15 residues. Germline CDR1 is SGDLS and CDR2 is YYNGEE. With 0 bases removed from V and 7 bases from J, the gap between germline ends came to 14 bases. The CDR3 reads CASSVGGQSGQPQHF. For the CDR3, the DNA is TGTGCCAGCAGCGTAGGAGGTCAGTCCGGACAGCCCCAGCATTTT.

The DNA for the CDR3 is TGTGCCAGCAGACCTGACCCGCTAACGGATGGCTACACCTTC. Its protein is CASRPDPLTDGYTF. V is TRBV5-8 and J is TRBJ1-2; D gene uncertain. This CDR3 is built from 14 residues. V was pared by 5 bases and J by 6 bases, with 17 bases between. Germline CDR1 SGHTS, CDR2 YDEGEE.

The chain couples TRBV2 to TRBJ1-2, with 10 bases lining up with TRBD1. J gave up 8 bases and V 11 bases, and 11 bases lay outside the gene matches. This CDR3 has 13 residues. The germline V gene has CDR1 SNHLY and CDR2 FYNNEI. The CDR3 here is CAGRQGASMGYTF. CDR3 nucleotide sequence: TGTGCCGGTAGACAGGGGGCCTCTATGGGCTACACCTTC. The entire variable domain, with the rest obtained from reference TRBV2 and TRBJ1-2, is as follows: EPEVTQTPSHQVTQMGQEVILRCVPISNHLYFYWYRQILGQKVEFLVSFYNNEISEKSEIFDDQFSVERPDGSNFTLKIRSTKLEDSAMYFCAGRQGASMGYTFGSGTRLTVV.

This clone was counted between two and nine times. V and J are TRBV2 and TRBJ2-2; D is possibly TRBD2 (6 bases). CDR3 length: 14 amino acids. Germline V gene sequence: CDR1 SNHLY, CDR2 FYNNEI. Trimming removed 4 bases from V and 5 bases from J, with 11 bases in between. CDR3 nucleotides: TGTGCCAGCAGTGGGTATGGGGGGACCGGGGAGCTGTTTTTT. It yields the protein CASSGYGGTGELFF.

The chain joins TRBV5-1 to TRBJ1-4; the D gene is possibly TRBD1 (6 bases). V lost 0 bases to trimming and J lost 3 bases, with 6 bases between them. Per germline, CDR1 SGHRS and CDR2 YFSETQ. The CDR3 has 14 amino acids. CDR3: CASSLGGPNEKLFF. CDR3 nucleotide sequence: TGCGCCAGCAGCTTGGGGGGGCCTAATGAAAAACTGTTTTTT.

The chain links TRBV19 to TRBJ1-1; D may be TRBD1 (5 bases). The CDR3 sequence is 16 residues long. Germline CDR1 and CDR2: LNHDA and SQIVND (reference sequence). V was cut by 7 bases and J by 4 bases, with 22 bases left in between. The CDR3 nucleotides read TGTGCCAGTAACCCCGGGGCATCACCTCTGCGCACTGAAGCTTTCTTT. Amino acids: CASNPGASPLRTEAFF.

This sequence joins TRBV12-3 or TRBV12-4 and TRBJ1-1; D uncertain. V lost 8 bases and J lost 1, with 2 bases in between. This CDR3 comprises 10 residues. CDR3 sequence: CASGNTEAFF. The CDR3 nucleotides are TGTGCCAGCGGGAACACTGAAGCTTTCTTT.

The chain links TRBV11-2 to TRBJ1-5; D unresolved. The CDR3 loop spans 13 amino acids. The V end was cut by 5 bases, the J end by 0 bases, with 5 bases between. From germline, CDR1 is SGHAT and CDR2 FQNNGV. CDR3 protein: CASSKDSNQPQHF. The CDR3 DNA follows: TGTGCCAGCAGCAAAGATAGCAATCAGCCCCAGCATTTT.

The chain couples TRBV4-2 to TRBJ1-1; 7 nucleotides align to TRBD1. Per the germline V gene, CDR1 is LGHNA and CDR2 is YNFKEQ. The CDR3 totals 14 residues. J was trimmed by 4 bases and V by 5 bases; bases with no gene match: 7. In DNA form, the CDR3 reads TGTGCCAGCAGCACCCGACAGGGACGCACTGAAGCTTTCTTT. Translated: CASSTRQGRTEAFF.

CDR3 bases: TGCGCCAGCAGCTTGAACGGCGGAGCCTACGAGCAGTACTTC. Its protein product is CASSLNGGAYEQYF. The V gene is TRBV5-1, the J gene TRBJ2-7; no reliable D call. V lost 1 base and J 2 bases, leaving 10 bases between the germline ends. CDR1 SGHRS and CDR2 YFSETQ come from the germline V gene. CDR3 size: 14 residues.

The chain is built from TRBV2 and TRBJ1-5; D is ambiguous. There are 16 residues in the CDR3. With 2 bases removed from V and 4 bases from J, the gap between germline ends came to 15 bases. Looked up from germline, CDR1 is SNHLY and CDR2 is FYNNEI. Here the CDR3 reads CASSEYAVSENQPQHF. The CDR3 DNA reads as TGTGCCAGCAGTGAATATGCAGTCAGTGAGAATCAGCCCCAGCATTTT. Combining the CDR3 with reference TRBV2 and TRBJ1-5 gives the whole variable domain EPEVTQTPSHQVTQMGQEVILRCVPISNHLYFYWYRQILGQKVEFLVSFYNNEISEKSEIFDDQFSVERPDGSNFTLKIRSTKLEDSAMYFCASSEYAVSENQPQHFGDGTRLSIL.

The chain joins TRBV27 to TRBJ2-7; D gene unclear. Trimming stripped 3 bases from V and 1 base from J, with 13 bases between. CDR1 is MNHEY and CDR2 is SMNVEV in the germline V gene (reference sequence). CDR3 length: 15 amino acids. The CDR3 sequence: CASSFGPKGSYEQYF. The DNA of the CDR3 is TGTGCCAGCAGTTTCGGGCCAAAGGGATCCTACGAGCAGTACTTC.